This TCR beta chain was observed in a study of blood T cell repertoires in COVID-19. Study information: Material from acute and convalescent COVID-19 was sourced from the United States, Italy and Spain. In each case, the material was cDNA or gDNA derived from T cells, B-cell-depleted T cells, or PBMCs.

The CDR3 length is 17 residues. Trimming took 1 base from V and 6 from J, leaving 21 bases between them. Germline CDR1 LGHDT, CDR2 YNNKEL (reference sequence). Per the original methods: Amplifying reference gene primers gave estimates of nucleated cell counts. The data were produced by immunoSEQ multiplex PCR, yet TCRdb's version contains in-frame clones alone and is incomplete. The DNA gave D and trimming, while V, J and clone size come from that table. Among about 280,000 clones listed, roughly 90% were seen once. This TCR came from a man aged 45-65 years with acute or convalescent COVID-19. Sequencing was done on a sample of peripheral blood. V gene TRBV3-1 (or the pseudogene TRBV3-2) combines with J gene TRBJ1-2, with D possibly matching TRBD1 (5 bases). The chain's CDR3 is CASSQGTLNEVRDGYTF. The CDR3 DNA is TGTGCCAGCAGCCAAGGGACACTTAACGAGGTTCGAGATGGCTACACCTTC.